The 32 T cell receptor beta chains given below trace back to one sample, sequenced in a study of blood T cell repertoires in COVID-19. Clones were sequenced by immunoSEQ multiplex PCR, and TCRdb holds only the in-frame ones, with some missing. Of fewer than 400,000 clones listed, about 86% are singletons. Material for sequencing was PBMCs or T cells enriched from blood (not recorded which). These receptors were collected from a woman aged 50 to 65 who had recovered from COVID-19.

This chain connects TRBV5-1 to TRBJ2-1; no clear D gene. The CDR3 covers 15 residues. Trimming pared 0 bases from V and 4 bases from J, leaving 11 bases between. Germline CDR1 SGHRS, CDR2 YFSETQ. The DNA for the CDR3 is TGCGCCAGCAGCTTGGAGCCCGAGATATACAATGAGCAGTTCTTC. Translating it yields CASSLEPEIYNEQFF.

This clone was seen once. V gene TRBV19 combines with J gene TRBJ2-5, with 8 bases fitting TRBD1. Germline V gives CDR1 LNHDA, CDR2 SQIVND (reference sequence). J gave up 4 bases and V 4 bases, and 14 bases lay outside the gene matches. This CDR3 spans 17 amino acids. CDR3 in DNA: TGTGCCAGTAGTAGGTGGGTCGGCAGGGGGCAGGCAGAGACCCAGTACTTC. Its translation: CASSRWVGRGQAETQYF.

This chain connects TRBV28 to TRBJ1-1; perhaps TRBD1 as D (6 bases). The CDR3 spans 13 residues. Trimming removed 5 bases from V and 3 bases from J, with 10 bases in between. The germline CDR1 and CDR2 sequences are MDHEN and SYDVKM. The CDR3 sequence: CASSTTGHTEAFF. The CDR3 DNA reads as TGTGCCAGCAGTACCACAGGGCACACTGAAGCTTTCTTT.

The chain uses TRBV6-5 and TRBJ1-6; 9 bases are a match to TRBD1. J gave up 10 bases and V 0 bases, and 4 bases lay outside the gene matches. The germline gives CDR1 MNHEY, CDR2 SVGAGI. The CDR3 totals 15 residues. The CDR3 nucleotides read TGTGCCAGCAGTTACTCGGACAGGGGCGGGTCACCCCTCCACTTT. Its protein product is CASSYSDRGGSPLHF.

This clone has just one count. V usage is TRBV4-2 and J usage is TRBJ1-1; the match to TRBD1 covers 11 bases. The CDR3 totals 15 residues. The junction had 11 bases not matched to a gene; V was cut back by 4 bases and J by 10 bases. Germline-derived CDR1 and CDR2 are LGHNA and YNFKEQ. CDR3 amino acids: CASSPGTGGEGTAFF. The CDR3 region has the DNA TGTGCCAGCAGCCCCGGGACAGGGGGAGAGGGTACAGCTTTCTTT.

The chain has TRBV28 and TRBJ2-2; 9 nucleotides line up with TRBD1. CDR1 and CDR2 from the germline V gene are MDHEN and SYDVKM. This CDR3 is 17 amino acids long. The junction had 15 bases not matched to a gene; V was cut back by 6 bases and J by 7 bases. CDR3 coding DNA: TGTGCCAGCAGGGGCCACCCCACAGGGGGCGCGAACGGGGAGCTGTTTTTT. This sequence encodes CASRGHPTGGANGELFF. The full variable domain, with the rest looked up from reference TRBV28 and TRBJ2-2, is DVKVTQSSRYLVKRTGEKVFLECVQDMDHENMFWYRQDPGLGLRLIYFSYDVKMKEKGDIPEGYSVSREKKERFSLILESASTNQTSMYLCASRGHPTGGANGELFFGEGSRLTVL.

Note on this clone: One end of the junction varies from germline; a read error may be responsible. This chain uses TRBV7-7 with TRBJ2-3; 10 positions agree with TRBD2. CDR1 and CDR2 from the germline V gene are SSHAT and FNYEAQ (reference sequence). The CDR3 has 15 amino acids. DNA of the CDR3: TGTGCTAGCAGCCCCGGACTAGCGGTTGTAGATACGCAGTATTTT. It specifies CASSPGLAVVDTQYF.

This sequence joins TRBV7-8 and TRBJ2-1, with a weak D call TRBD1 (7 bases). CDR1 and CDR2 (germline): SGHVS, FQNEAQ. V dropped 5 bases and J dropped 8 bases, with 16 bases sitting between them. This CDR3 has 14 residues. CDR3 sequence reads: CASSPGDRVDEQFF. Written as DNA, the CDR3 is TGTGCCAGCAGCCCGGGAGACAGGGTCGATGAGCAGTTCTTC.

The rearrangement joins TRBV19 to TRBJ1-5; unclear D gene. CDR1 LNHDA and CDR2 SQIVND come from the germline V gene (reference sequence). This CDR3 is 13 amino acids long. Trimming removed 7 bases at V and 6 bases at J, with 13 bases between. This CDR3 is CASNYREGQPQHF. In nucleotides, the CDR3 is TGTGCCAGTAATTATAGGGAGGGTCAGCCCCAGCATTTT.

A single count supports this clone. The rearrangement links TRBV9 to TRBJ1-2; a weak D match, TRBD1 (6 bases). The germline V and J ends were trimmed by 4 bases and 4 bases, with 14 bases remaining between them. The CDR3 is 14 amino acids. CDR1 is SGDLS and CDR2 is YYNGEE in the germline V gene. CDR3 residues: CASSPKTGGYGYTF. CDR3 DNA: TGTGCCAGCAGCCCGAAGACAGGTGGCTATGGCTACACCTTC.

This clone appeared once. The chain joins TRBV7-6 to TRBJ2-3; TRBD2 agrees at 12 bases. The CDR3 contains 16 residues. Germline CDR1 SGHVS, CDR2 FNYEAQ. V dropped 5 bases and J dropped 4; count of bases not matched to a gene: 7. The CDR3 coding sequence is TGTGCCAGCAGCACACCCCTAGCGGGGGGGGCAGATACGCAGTATTTT. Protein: CASSTPLAGGADTQYF.

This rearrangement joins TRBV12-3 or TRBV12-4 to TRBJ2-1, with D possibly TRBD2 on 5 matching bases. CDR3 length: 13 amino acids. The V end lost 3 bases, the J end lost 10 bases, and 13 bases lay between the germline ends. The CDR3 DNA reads TGTGCCAGCAGTTTTTCTAGCAGAGGCGAGCAGTTCTTC. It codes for CASSFSSRGEQFF.

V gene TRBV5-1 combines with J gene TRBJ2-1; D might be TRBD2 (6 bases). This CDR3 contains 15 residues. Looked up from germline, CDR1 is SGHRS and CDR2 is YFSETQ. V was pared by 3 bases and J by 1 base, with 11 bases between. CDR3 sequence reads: CASSSGTSSYNEQFF. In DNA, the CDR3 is TGCGCCAGCAGCTCCGGGACTTCGTCCTACAATGAGCAGTTCTTC.

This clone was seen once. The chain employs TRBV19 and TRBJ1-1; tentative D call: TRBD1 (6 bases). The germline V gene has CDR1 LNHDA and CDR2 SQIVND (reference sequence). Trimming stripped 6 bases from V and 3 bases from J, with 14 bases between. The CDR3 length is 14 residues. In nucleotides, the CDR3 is TGTGCCAGTAGGGTACAGGGAATCTACACTGAAGCTTTCTTT. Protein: CASRVQGIYTEAFF.

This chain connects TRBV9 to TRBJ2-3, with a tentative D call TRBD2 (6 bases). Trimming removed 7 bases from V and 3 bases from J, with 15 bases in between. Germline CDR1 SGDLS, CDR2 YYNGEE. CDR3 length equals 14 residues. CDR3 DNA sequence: TGTGCCAGCCAAAGGAGGGTTGGTACAGATACGCAGTATTTT. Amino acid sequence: CASQRRVGTDTQYF. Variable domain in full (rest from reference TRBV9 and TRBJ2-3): DSGVTQTPKHLITATGQRVTLRCSPRSGDLSVYWYQQSLDQGLQFLIQYYNGEERAKGNILERFSAQQFPDLHSELNLSSLELGDSALYFCASQRRVGTDTQYFGPGTRLTVL.

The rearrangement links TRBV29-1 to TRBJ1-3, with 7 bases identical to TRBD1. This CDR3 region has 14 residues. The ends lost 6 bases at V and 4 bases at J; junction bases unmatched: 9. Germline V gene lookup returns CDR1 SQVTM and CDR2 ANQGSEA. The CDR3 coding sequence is TGCAGCGTCCTAGAAGGGACAGCCGGAAACACCATATATTTT. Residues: CSVLEGTAGNTIYF.

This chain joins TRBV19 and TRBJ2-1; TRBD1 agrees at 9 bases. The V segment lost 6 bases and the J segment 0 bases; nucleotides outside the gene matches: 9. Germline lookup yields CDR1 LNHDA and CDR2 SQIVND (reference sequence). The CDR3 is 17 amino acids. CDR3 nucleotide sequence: TGTGCCAGTAGAATGGGACAGGGCTTTAGCTCCTACAATGAGCAGTTCTTC. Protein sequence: CASRMGQGFSSYNEQFF.

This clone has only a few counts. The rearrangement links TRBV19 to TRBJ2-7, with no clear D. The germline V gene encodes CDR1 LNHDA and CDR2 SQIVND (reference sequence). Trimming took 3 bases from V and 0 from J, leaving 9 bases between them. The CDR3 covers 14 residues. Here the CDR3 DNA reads TGTGCCAGTAGTATTAGGAGTTACTCCTACGAGCAGTACTTC. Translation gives CASSIRSYSYEQYF.

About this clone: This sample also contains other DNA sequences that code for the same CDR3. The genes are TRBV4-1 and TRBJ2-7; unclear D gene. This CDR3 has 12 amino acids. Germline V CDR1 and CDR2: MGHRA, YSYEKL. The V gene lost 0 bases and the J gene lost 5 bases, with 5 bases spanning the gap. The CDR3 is CASSQDGDEQYF. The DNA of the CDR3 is TGCGCCAGCAGCCAAGATGGAGACGAGCAGTACTTC.

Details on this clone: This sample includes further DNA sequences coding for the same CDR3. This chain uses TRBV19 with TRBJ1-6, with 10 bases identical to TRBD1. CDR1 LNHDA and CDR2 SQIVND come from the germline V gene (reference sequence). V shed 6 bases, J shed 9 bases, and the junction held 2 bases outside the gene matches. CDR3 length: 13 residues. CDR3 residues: CASSGQGGSPLHF. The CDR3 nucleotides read TGTGCCAGTAGCGGACAGGGGGGTTCACCCCTCCACTTT.

This chain's CDR3 is CASSYSSNEQFF. The DNA of the CDR3 is TGTGCCAGCAGTTACTCGAGCAATGAGCAGTTCTTC. The V and J genes are TRBV6-2 or TRBV6-3 and TRBJ2-1; D remains ambiguous. Germline V lookup: CDR1 MNHEY, CDR2 SVGEGT. V shed 0 bases and J shed 6 bases, with 3 bases lying between them. This CDR3 comprises 12 residues.

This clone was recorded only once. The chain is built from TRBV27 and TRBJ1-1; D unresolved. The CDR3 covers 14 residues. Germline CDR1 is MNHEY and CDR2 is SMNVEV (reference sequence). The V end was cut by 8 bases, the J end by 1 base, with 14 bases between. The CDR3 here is CASFLRGTNTEAFF. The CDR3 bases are TGTGCCAGCTTTTTACGGGGTACGAACACTGAAGCTTTCTTT.

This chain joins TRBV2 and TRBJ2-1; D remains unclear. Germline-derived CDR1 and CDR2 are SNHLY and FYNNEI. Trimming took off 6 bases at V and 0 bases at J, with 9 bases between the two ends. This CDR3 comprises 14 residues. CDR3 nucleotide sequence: TGTGCCAGCAGGCCTATGAGCTCCTACAATGAGCAGTTCTTC. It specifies CASRPMSSYNEQFF.

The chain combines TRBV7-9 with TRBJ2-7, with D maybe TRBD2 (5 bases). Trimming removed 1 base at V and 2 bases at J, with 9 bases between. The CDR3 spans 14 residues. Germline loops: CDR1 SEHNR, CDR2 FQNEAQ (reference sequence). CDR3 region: CASSLGDYTYEQYF. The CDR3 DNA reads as TGTGCCAGCAGCTTAGGTGACTACACCTACGAGCAGTACTTC.

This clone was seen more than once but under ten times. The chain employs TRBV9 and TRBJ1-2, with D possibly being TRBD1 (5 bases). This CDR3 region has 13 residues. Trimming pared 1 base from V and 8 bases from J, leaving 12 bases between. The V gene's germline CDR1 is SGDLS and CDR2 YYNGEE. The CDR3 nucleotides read TGTGCCAGCAGCGTAAGGGGCTTTGAAGGCTACACCTTC. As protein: CASSVRGFEGYTF.

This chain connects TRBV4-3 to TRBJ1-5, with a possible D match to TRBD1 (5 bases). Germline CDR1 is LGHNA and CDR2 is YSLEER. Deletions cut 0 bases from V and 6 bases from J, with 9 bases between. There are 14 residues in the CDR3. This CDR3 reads CASSQDGRGQPQHF. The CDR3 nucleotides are TGCGCCAGCAGCCAAGATGGAAGGGGTCAGCCCCAGCATTTT.

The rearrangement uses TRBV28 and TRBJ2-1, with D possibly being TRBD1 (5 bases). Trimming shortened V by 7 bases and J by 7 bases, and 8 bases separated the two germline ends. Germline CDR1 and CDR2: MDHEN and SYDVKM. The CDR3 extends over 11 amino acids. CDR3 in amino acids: CASIGANEQFF. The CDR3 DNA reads TGTGCCAGCATTGGGGCGAATGAGCAGTTCTTC.

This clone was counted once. CDR3 coding DNA: TGTGCCAGCAGTTTACAGGGGTCCTCCTATGAGCAGTTCTTC. It is translated as CASSLQGSSYEQFF. V and J are TRBV27 and TRBJ2-1; TRBD1 is a possible D gene (6 bases). The CDR3 extends over 14 amino acids. V dropped 2 bases and J dropped 8 bases, with 13 bases sitting between them. Germline V gene sequence: CDR1 MNHEY, CDR2 SMNVEV (reference sequence).

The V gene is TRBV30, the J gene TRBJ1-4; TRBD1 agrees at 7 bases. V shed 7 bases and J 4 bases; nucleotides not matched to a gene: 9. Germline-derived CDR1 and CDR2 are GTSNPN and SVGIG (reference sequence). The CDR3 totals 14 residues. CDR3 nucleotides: TGTGCCTCCCGGAAGGGACAGAATAATGAAAAACTGTTTTTT. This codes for CASRKGQNNEKLFF.

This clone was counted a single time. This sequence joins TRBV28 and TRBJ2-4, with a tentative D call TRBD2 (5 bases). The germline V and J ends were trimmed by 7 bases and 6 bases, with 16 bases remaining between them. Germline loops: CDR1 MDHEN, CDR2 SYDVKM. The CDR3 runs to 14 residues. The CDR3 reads CASTLGGAGNIQYF. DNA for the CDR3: TGTGCCAGCACTCTAGGAGGCGCGGGAAACATTCAGTACTTC.

CDR3: CASSQDQGSPLHF. The CDR3 bases are TGTGCCAGCAGCCAAGACCAGGGATCACCCCTCCACTTT. The chain employs TRBV4-2 and TRBJ1-6, with D possibly matching TRBD1 (5 bases). V dropped 0 bases and J dropped 10 bases, with 7 bases sitting between them. The CDR3 length is 13 residues. Germline loops: CDR1 LGHNA, CDR2 YNFKEQ.

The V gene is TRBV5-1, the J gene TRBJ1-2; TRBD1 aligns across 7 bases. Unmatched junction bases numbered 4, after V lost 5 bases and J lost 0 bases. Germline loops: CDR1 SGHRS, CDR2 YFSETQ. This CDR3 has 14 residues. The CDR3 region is CASRLQGANYGYTF. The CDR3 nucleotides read TGCGCCAGCAGACTGCAGGGGGCTAACTATGGCTACACCTTC. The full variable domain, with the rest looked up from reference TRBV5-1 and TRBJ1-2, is KAGVTQTPRYLIKTRGQQVTLSCSPISGHRSVSWYQQTPGQGLQFLFEYFSETQRNKGNFPGRFSGRQFSNSRSEMNVSTLELGDSALYLCASRLQGANYGYTFGSGTRLTVV.